Listed below are T cell receptor beta chains from one sample, sequenced in a study of neurological immune-mediated disorders. TCRdb recomputed calls from the 5' RACE reads with MiXCR, one row per CDR3 protein. The sample lists fewer than 40,000 distinct CDR3 sequences, 4% to 5.5% occurring once. Sequencing was carried out using PBMCs. All receptors come from a man in his late teens or twenties in good health. The CDR3 runs from the conserved cysteine through the conserved F or W. A D gene is named only where the DNA matches it firmly. Not all rows give a size; the values are once, few, many and, for expanded clones, a class.

d_call	v_call	clone_size	j_call	cdr3_nt	cdr3_aa
TRBD1	TRBV7-2	medium-sized	TRBJ1-1	TGTGCCAGCATCTTACGACAGGGGAGCACTGAAGCTTTCTTT	CASILRQGSTEAFF
TRBD2	TRBV20-1	many	TRBJ2-3	TGCAGTGCTACCATAGCGGGGGGGCCGTATACGCAGTATTTT	CSATIAGGPYTQYF
TRBD1	TRBV12-3/TRBV12-4	-	TRBJ1-4	TGTGCCAGCAGTCTGAACAGGGGCGAAAAACTGTTTTTT	CASSLNRGEKLFF
-	TRBV3-1	medium-sized	TRBJ2-7	TGTGCCAGCAGCCAAGATACCAGCTCCTACGAGCAGTACTTC	CASSQDTSSYEQYF
-	TRBV12-3/TRBV12-4	many	TRBJ1-3	TGTGCCAGCAGTCCCGACCTAATTGGAAACACCATATATTTT	CASSPDLIGNTIYF
TRBD1	TRBV20-1	many	TRBJ2-1	TGCAGTGCTAGGGACAGGGTGGCCTACAATGAGCAGTTCTTC	CSARDRVAYNEQFF
-	TRBV7-3	many	TRBJ1-1	TGTGCCAGCAGCTTAAATGGGGAGAACACTGAAGCTTTCTTT	CASSLNGENTEAFF
TRBD2	TRBV20-1	many	TRBJ2-7	TGCAGTGCTGTAGCGGGGGCCCCTTCCTACGAGCAGTACTTC	CSAVAGAPSYEQYF
-	TRBV7-9	many	TRBJ1-5	TGTGCCAGCAGCTCCCGAGCTGCCCCCTGGCCCCAGCATTTT	CASSSRAAPWPQHF
-	TRBV6-5	many	TRBJ1-6	TGTGCCAGCACCGCGGGACTCTGGAAGGGTAATTCACCCCTCCACTTT	CASTAGLWKGNSPLHF
-	TRBV12-3/TRBV12-4	many	TRBJ1-5	TGTGCCAGCAGGTCCACAGAGGATCAGCCCCAGCATTTT	CASRSTEDQPQHF
TRBD2	TRBV15	many	TRBJ2-1	TGTGCCACCAGCAGAGGTCTTCCCGGGACTATCTCCCACAATGAGCAGTTCTTC	CATSRGLPGTISHNEQFF
TRBD1	TRBV19	many	TRBJ2-7	TGTGCCAGTAGTATAACCGGACAGGGTTGGTACGAGCAGTACTTC	CASSITGQGWYEQYF
-	TRBV20-1	many	TRBJ2-5	TGCAGTGCTCTTACGGGGGCACAAGAGACCCAGTACTTC	CSALTGAQETQYF
-	TRBV5-1	many	TRBJ1-1	TGCGCCAGCAGCACCTCGGGGGGCTACACTGAAGCTTTCTTT	CASSTSGGYTEAFF
-	TRBV6-5	-	TRBJ1-1	TGTGCCAGCAGCAGGGACACTTCGAACACTGAAGCTTTCTTT	CASSRDTSNTEAFF
-	TRBV6-6	many	TRBJ2-3	TGTGCCAGCAGTTATGGAGAACAGGTCACAGATACGCAGTATTTT	CASSYGEQVTDTQYF
TRBD1	TRBV10-3	many	TRBJ1-5	TGTGCCATCAGTGAAGGGGACAGGGGCAGTCAGCCCCAGCATTTT	CAISEGDRGSQPQHF
-	TRBV4-2	many	TRBJ2-1	TGTGCCAGCAGCCAAGACAGAGGCAGGGGGGTCTCCTACAATGAGCAGTTCTTC	CASSQDRGRGVSYNEQFF
-	TRBV19	many	TRBJ1-1	TGTGCCAGTAGGGAACGGCTTGAAGCTTTCTTT	CASRERLEAFF
-	TRBV12-3/TRBV12-4	few	TRBJ1-1	TGTGCCAGCAGTGCCAGACCCCTACGACGCGCGCAGGGGGCTTTCTTT	CASSARPLRRAQGAFF
TRBD1	TRBV5-1	many	TRBJ1-6	TGCGCCAGCAGCGTGACAGGGGTAAATTCACCCCTCCACTTT	CASSVTGVNSPLHF
-	TRBV20-1	many	TRBJ1-2	TGCAGTGCTGAACAGGCCGGGGGACCCTATGGCTACACCTTC	CSAEQAGGPYGYTF
-	TRBV7-2	many	TRBJ1-6	TGTGCCAGCAGCTTAGGGCCGAATTCGCCCCTCCACTTT	CASSLGPNSPLHF
-	TRBV30	many	TRBJ1-2	TGTGCCTGGAGTCCCCCGTGGGGGGAAAACTATGGCTACACCTTC	CAWSPPWGENYGYTF
-	TRBV5-6	many	TRBJ2-7	TGTGCCAGCAGCCGACCGTATGCCGGCGAGCAGTACTTC	CASSRPYAGEQYF
-	TRBV6-5	many	TRBJ2-1	TGTGCCAGCAGCCCGACCCGGGGGTATGAGCAGTTCTTC	CASSPTRGYEQFF
-	TRBV19	many	TRBJ2-2	TGTGCCAGTAGTATAGCGGCACTGTCGAACACCGGGGAGCTGTTTTTT	CASSIAALSNTGELFF
-	TRBV29-1	many	TRBJ1-5	TGCAGCGTTGAAGGGGCAGCGGTTAGCAATCAGCCCCAGCATTTT	CSVEGAAVSNQPQHF
-	TRBV6-5	few	TRBJ1-1	TGTGCCAGCAGTTCGTTAGGGCGGGTTAGCGGCACTGAAGCTTTCTTT	CASSSLGRVSGTEAFF
-	TRBV20-1	many	TRBJ1-1	TGCAGTGCTGGGGGGCCAACCGCCGCAGCTTTCTTT	CSAGGPTAAAFF
-	TRBV6-6	many	TRBJ1-2	TGTGCCAGCTATACCTCCTCAAGCTACACCTTC	CASYTSSSYTF
-	TRBV5-1	many	TRBJ1-1	TGCGCCAGCAGCTTGGTGGGGGGCAGAACGAACACTGAAGCTTTCTTT	CASSLVGGRTNTEAFF
-	TRBV5-1	-	TRBJ2-3	TGCGCCAGCAGCTTGTTTCCAGGCACAAATACGCAGTACTTT	CASSLFPGTNTQYF
-	TRBV5-6	many	TRBJ1-1	TGTGCCAGCAGCTTGGAAAGGTTCCTAATGAACACTGAAGCTTTCTTT	CASSLERFLMNTEAFF
-	TRBV7-3	few	TRBJ1-2	TGTGCCAGCAGCTTATCAGGGACTACCTATGGCTACACCTTC	CASSLSGTTYGYTF
TRBD1	TRBV14	many	TRBJ2-1	TGTGCCAGCAGCCAAGAAACAGGGGTCCTGGATGAGCAGTTCTTC	CASSQETGVLDEQFF
-	TRBV5-1	-	TRBJ2-2	TGCGCCACCCATACTTCCTTCCTCACCGGGGAGCTGTTTTTT	CATHTSFLTGELFF
-	TRBV7-2	many	TRBJ2-3	TGTGCCAGCAGCTATCGTAACACAGATACGCAGTATTTT	CASSYRNTDTQYF
TRBD1	TRBV4-1	many	TRBJ2-6	TGCGCCAGCAGCCGTCCGGGACAGGGACTCTCTGGGGCCAACGTCCTGACTTTC	CASSRPGQGLSGANVLTF
-	TRBV11-2	many	TRBJ2-2	TGTGCCAGCAGTCCTCAGGGGGGAAGCGGCACCGGGGAGCTGTTTTTT	CASSPQGGSGTGELFF
-	TRBV3-1	many	TRBJ1-4	TGTGCCAGCAGCCCCCTTGCGGATAATGAAAAACTGTTTTTT	CASSPLADNEKLFF
-	TRBV7-9	many	TRBJ2-7	TGTGCCAGCAGCTTAGGGGCCAGGGCCTACGAGCAGTACTTC	CASSLGARAYEQYF
-	TRBV7-7	many	TRBJ2-7	TGTGCTAGCAGCTTAAGGTCAGGGACACAATACGAGCAGTACTTC	CASSLRSGTQYEQYF
-	TRBV6-2/TRBV6-3	many	TRBJ1-2	TGTGCCAGCAGTCCCGGGACACTCTATGGCTACACCTTC	CASSPGTLYGYTF
TRBD1	TRBV5-1	many	TRBJ2-5	TGCGCCAGCAGCCTGGGACAGGGGGCGCACGGAGAGACCCAGTACTTC	CASSLGQGAHGETQYF
-	TRBV20-1	many	TRBJ1-1	TGCAGTGCTAGAGCCCCCGGGGTGGTCGGGGCGAACACTGAAGCTTTCTTT	CSARAPGVVGANTEAFF
-	TRBV3-1	many	TRBJ1-1	TGTGCCAGCAGCCAGGGTCGAGGGTGGGGTGAAGCTTTCTTT	CASSQGRGWGEAFF
-	TRBV3-1	medium-sized	TRBJ2-6	TGTGCCAGCAGTCCCTTTAGTGGGGCCAACGTCCTGACTTTC	CASSPFSGANVLTF
TRBD2	TRBV12-3/TRBV12-4	many	TRBJ2-1	TGTGCCAGCAGTTTAGCGGGACTTAGGGGACTAGCGGGGGTACGTTCCTACAATGAGCAGTTCTTC	CASSLAGLRGLAGVRSYNEQFF
TRBD1	TRBV11-1	-	TRBJ1-2	TGTGCCAGCGACGGGACAGGGTTAGTCAACTATGGCTACACCTTC	CASDGTGLVNYGYTF
-	TRBV7-2	many	TRBJ1-5	TGTGCCAGCAGCTTTAAACGGGACAGCAATCAGCCCCAGCATTTT	CASSFKRDSNQPQHF
-	TRBV7-3	-	TRBJ2-3	TGTGCCAGCAGCCCAACTGGCTTCGCCACAGATACGCAGTATTTT	CASSPTGFATDTQYF